The text below deals with one TCR beta chain. Its antigen remains unidentified. The data derive from a study of cytomegalovirus exposure and HLA in healthy donors. Primers: 60 Vbeta forward and 13 Jbeta reverse. This table comes from immunoSEQ multiplex PCR, and its TCRdb copy is limited to in-frame clones, with some not included. The data hold 150,000 or so clones, with 80% observed a single time. Study results and caveats: A later analysis found most CMV-associated TCR beta chains apparently HLA-restricted. Reportedly, HLA-A and HLA-B alleles of most subjects were accurately predicted from TCR beta.

V gave up 0 bases and J gave up 3 bases, with 15 bases separating them. Germline CDR1 is LGHNA and CDR2 is YNFKEQ. The CDR3 extends over 17 amino acids. The V gene is TRBV4-2, the J gene TRBJ1-5; D is perhaps TRBD1 (5 bases). This sequence was found in a woman aged 45 to 65 in good health and CMV-seropositive. Sequenced sample: PBMCs. DNA of the CDR3: TGTGCCAGCAGCCAAGATCTGGGGGGGGGAGTCAATCAGCCCCAGCATTTT. This codes for CASSQDLGGGVNQPQHF.